This T cell receptor (beta chain) is drawn from a study of long-term antiretroviral therapy in people with HIV. At survey level, the immunoSEQ assay was run in its v3.0 version. Data came from immunoSEQ multiplex PCR; TCRdb stores just in-frame clones and leaves some out. Of 26,000 or so clones in the sample, approximately 84% were seen once. The study used samples holding about 0.9-11 million cryopreserved PBMC before DNA extraction. The sample in question was unsorted PBMCs, obtained 2 years after starting antiretroviral therapy. The TCR was taken from a man in his fifties with HIV.

The CDR3 DNA is TGTGCCAGCAGCTCCGGACAGGGGCTTGGAGGCTACACCTTC. Its protein product is CASSSGQGLGGYTF. The chain is built from TRBV7-2 and TRBJ1-2, with TRBD1 matching over 9 bases. Germline V lookup: CDR1 SGHTA, CDR2 FQGNSA. CDR3 length equals 14 residues. Germline trimming cut 4 bases from V and 8 bases from J; bases unmatched to any gene: 8.